This T cell receptor beta chain emerged from a study of immune evolution from preneoplasia to lung adenocarcinoma. Sequenced by immunoSEQ multiplex PCR; TCRdb stores in-frame clones only, minus some. The sample has 9,000 to 13,000 clones, less than 85% seen once. CDR1 is MDHEN, CDR2 SYDVKM, per germline. CDR3 size: 13 residues. The V and J ends lost 4 bases and 6 bases respectively, with 10 bases between them. This chain connects TRBV28 to TRBJ2-1; D gene uncertain. The source of this sequence is a person aged 70 to 80 with lung adenocarcinoma. The source material was FFPE minimally invasive lung adenocarcinoma tissue. CDR3 amino acids: CASSWGFFNEQFF. The CDR3 DNA is TGTGCCAGCAGTTGGGGTTTCTTCAATGAGCAGTTCTTC.